This record concerns one T cell receptor (beta chain) sequence. Antigen specificity is unknown. These data belong to a study of T cell repertoires in cytomegalovirus infection. One entry per CDR3 protein results from TCRdb running MiXCR on the reads. The profile covers around 800,000 distinct CDR3 sequences, with approximately 32% appearing a single time and roughly 12% taken by the ten largest. Germline V gene sequence: CDR1 MDHEN, CDR2 SYDVKM. This CDR3 is 15 amino acids long. Trimming left V 7 bases short and J 0 bases short, with 15 bases between. The sequence derives from a human donor in good health (CMV status not recorded). Some clones in this sample may be carry-over from other donors' samples. The specimen was cultured CD8+ T cells from PBMCs, collected from culture after CMV antigen stimulation. The V and J genes are TRBV28 and TRBJ1-2; D might be TRBD1 (6 bases). DNA of the CDR3: TGTGCCAGCAACCATGGACAGACAGCTAACTATGGCTACACCTTC. Translation: CASNHGQTANYGYTF.